The source of this T cell receptor (beta chain) is a study of T cells expressing NK-cell markers. Study in general: Cells sorted as CD3+CD56+NKG2C+, CD3+CD56+NKG2C- and CD3+CD56-NKG2C+ T cells supplied the TCR beta repertoires. Seven sequenced donors out of eight were HCMV-seropositive, one seronegative.

TCRdb processed the 5' RACE reads again and assigns one entry to each CDR3 protein, with no DNA. The listing contains hundreds of thousands of distinct CDR3 sequences. Sequencing was done on a sample of blood T cells: a sorted CD56 or NKG2C T cell subset, CD4+ or CD8+ T cells, or bulk PBMC T cells (not recorded which). The clonotype was recovered from a woman aged 18 to 75 in good health.

CDR3 in amino acids: CATEESRHYNEQFF. The chain employs TRBV15 and TRBJ2-1. There are 14 residues in the CDR3. The germline gives CDR1 LNHNV, CDR2 YYDKDF (reference sequence).